This entry describes one TCR beta chain. Antigen unknown. Naive cells were sorted as CD45RO-, CCR7+, CD27+ and CD95-. The libraries of TRB cDNA were constructed through 5' RACE using UMI labels. After re-calling the 5' RACE reads, TCRdb lists one entry per CDR3 protein, DNA absent. With about 92,000 distinct CDR3 sequences in the sample, the ten largest clones hold under 0.95%. This sample was taken from a study of CXCR3-negative and CXCR3-positive naive CD8 T cells. Study outcomes and limitations: Researchers report that CXCR3-positive naive cells carry more hydrophobic TRB CDR3s than CXCR3-negative naive cells. Both naive subsets showed comparably high diversity, and memory CD8+ cells showed much lower diversity. Memory cells differed in TRBV-TRBJ usage, but naive CXCR3-negative and CXCR3-positive cells had similar usage.

This CDR3 is built from 14 residues. Looked up from germline, CDR1 is SGHRS and CDR2 is YFSETQ. This chain connects TRBV5-1 to TRBJ1-1. This receptor was taken from a human donor in good health. Some clones in this sample may be carry-over from other donors' samples. The sequenced sample was naive CXCR3+ CD8+ T cells from blood. The subset here: CD45RO-CCR7+CD27+CD95- naive CD8+ T cells expressing CXCR3 (TNR3+). The CDR3 loop reads CASSLEGLHTEAFF. The entire variable domain, with the rest obtained from reference TRBV5-1 and TRBJ1-1, is as follows: KAGVTQTPRYLIKTRGQQVTLSCSPISGHRSVSWYQQTPGQGLQFLFEYFSETQRNKGNFPGRFSGRQFSNSRSEMNVSTLELGDSALYLCASSLEGLHTEAFFGQGTRLTVV.